A single sample is the source of the 9 T cell receptor beta chains below, sequenced in a study of patients and donors after allogeneic stem cell transplantation. TCRdb reprocessed the RT-PCR reads via MiXCR and lists one record per CDR3 protein. The sample gives more than 850,000 distinct CDR3 sequences, around 17% of which show up once; about 6% is in the top ten. Sequenced sample: blood, either unsorted or a sorted T cell fraction (not recorded which). The receptors come from a human donor who was either an allogeneic HSCT recipient or a stem cell or donor lymphocyte infusion donor (not recorded which). It is not recorded whose cells these are; they may come from a transplant donor.

This clonotype was found a few times. V usage is TRBV20-1 and J usage is TRBJ1-4; TRBD1 matches 8 bases. The V gene end was trimmed by 2 bases and the J gene end by 5 bases; junction bases not matched to a gene: 7. This CDR3 is built from 15 residues. Germline values: CDR1 DFQATT, CDR2 SNEGSKA (reference sequence). The CDR3 DNA is TGCAGTGCTAGAAGGGCCAGGGGGCGGAATGAAAAACTGTTTTTT. This translates into CSARRARGRNEKLFF.

The CDR3 loop reads CASSSGPGVYEQYF. CDR3 sequence (DNA): TGTGCCAGCTCATCAGGGCCGGGCGTCTACGAGCAGTACTTC. V usage is TRBV6-2 or TRBV6-3 and J usage is TRBJ2-7; TRBD1 might be the D (5 bases). Germline V gene sequence: CDR1 MNHEY, CDR2 SVGEGT. The length of the CDR3 is 14 residues. The V end was cut by 8 bases, the J end by 3 bases, with 17 bases between.

This clonotype was found a few times. V and J are TRBV7-9 and TRBJ2-7; D unresolved. The CDR3 sequence is 11 residues long. Germline V gene lookup returns CDR1 SEHNR and CDR2 FQNEAQ (reference sequence). With 5 bases removed from V and 7 bases from J, the gap between germline ends came to 9 bases. The CDR3 DNA follows: TGTGCCAGCAGCCCCATGCGGGAGCAGTACTTC. Amino acid sequence: CASSPMREQYF. Looking up the rest from reference TRBV7-9 and TRBJ2-7 gives the full variable domain: DTGVSQNPRHKITKRGQNVTFRCDPISEHNRLYWYRQTLGQGPEFLTYFQNEAQLEKSRLLSDRFSAERPKGSFSTLEIQRTEQGDSAMYLCASSPMREQYFGPGTRLTVT.

This clonotype was observed a few times. The chain couples TRBV20-1 to TRBJ1-2; 8 nucleotides line up with TRBD1. The CDR3 loop spans 14 amino acids. Losses at the gene ends were 5 bases for V and 2 bases for J; bases not matched to a gene: 7. From germline, CDR1 is DFQATT and CDR2 SNEGSKA (reference sequence). CDR3 nucleotide sequence: TGCAGTGCTCCGAGGACAGGGACCAACTATGGCTACACCTTC. This translates into CSAPRTGTNYGYTF.

The rearrangement joins TRBV6-5 to TRBJ2-7, with D unclear. This CDR3 spans 14 amino acids. Germline CDR1 reads MNHEY; CDR2 reads SVGAGI. Trimming left V 0 bases short and J 5 bases short, with 11 bases between. CDR3 sequence: CASSYSKGKNEQYF. CDR3 nucleotide sequence: TGTGCCAGCAGTTACTCGAAGGGCAAAAACGAGCAGTACTTC.

This clonotype has only a few counts. This chain connects TRBV20-1 to TRBJ1-4, with unresolved D. The CDR3 consists of 14 residues. Germline V CDR1 and CDR2: DFQATT, SNEGSKA (reference sequence). Trimming pared 0 bases from V and 8 bases from J, leaving 13 bases between. The CDR3 here is CSARDRYSPEKLFF. In DNA form, the CDR3 reads TGCAGTGCTAGAGATCGGTATTCGCCCGAAAAACTGTTTTTT.

This clonotype has only a few counts. The chain carries TRBV4-1 and TRBJ2-1; D perhaps matches TRBD2 (6 bases). V was pared by 10 bases and J by 5 bases, with 12 bases between. The length of the CDR3 is 12 residues. Germline V gives CDR1 MGHRA, CDR2 YSYEKL. Here the CDR3 reads CATSGSHNEQFF. The CDR3 DNA is TGCGCCACCTCCGGGAGTCACAATGAGCAGTTCTTC.

This clonotype has a count of ten or more. The chain carries TRBV4-3 and TRBJ2-7; a weak D match, TRBD1 (5 bases). V lost 0 bases and J lost 4, with 13 bases in between. The CDR3 sequence is 15 residues long. Looked up from germline, CDR1 is LGHNA and CDR2 is YSLEER. The CDR3 loop reads CASSQDGAGKYEQYF. CDR3 DNA: TGCGCCAGCAGCCAAGATGGGGCAGGGAAATACGAGCAGTACTTC.

The chain employs TRBV24-1 and TRBJ1-4; 8 positions agree with TRBD1. The CDR3 length is 13 residues. V lost 4 bases and J lost 8; bases outside the gene matches: 2. Germline-derived CDR1 and CDR2 are KGHDR and SFDVKD. CDR3 coding DNA: TGTGCCACCAGTGAAGGGACAGGAGAAAAACTGTTTTTT. Encoded protein: CATSEGTGEKLFF.